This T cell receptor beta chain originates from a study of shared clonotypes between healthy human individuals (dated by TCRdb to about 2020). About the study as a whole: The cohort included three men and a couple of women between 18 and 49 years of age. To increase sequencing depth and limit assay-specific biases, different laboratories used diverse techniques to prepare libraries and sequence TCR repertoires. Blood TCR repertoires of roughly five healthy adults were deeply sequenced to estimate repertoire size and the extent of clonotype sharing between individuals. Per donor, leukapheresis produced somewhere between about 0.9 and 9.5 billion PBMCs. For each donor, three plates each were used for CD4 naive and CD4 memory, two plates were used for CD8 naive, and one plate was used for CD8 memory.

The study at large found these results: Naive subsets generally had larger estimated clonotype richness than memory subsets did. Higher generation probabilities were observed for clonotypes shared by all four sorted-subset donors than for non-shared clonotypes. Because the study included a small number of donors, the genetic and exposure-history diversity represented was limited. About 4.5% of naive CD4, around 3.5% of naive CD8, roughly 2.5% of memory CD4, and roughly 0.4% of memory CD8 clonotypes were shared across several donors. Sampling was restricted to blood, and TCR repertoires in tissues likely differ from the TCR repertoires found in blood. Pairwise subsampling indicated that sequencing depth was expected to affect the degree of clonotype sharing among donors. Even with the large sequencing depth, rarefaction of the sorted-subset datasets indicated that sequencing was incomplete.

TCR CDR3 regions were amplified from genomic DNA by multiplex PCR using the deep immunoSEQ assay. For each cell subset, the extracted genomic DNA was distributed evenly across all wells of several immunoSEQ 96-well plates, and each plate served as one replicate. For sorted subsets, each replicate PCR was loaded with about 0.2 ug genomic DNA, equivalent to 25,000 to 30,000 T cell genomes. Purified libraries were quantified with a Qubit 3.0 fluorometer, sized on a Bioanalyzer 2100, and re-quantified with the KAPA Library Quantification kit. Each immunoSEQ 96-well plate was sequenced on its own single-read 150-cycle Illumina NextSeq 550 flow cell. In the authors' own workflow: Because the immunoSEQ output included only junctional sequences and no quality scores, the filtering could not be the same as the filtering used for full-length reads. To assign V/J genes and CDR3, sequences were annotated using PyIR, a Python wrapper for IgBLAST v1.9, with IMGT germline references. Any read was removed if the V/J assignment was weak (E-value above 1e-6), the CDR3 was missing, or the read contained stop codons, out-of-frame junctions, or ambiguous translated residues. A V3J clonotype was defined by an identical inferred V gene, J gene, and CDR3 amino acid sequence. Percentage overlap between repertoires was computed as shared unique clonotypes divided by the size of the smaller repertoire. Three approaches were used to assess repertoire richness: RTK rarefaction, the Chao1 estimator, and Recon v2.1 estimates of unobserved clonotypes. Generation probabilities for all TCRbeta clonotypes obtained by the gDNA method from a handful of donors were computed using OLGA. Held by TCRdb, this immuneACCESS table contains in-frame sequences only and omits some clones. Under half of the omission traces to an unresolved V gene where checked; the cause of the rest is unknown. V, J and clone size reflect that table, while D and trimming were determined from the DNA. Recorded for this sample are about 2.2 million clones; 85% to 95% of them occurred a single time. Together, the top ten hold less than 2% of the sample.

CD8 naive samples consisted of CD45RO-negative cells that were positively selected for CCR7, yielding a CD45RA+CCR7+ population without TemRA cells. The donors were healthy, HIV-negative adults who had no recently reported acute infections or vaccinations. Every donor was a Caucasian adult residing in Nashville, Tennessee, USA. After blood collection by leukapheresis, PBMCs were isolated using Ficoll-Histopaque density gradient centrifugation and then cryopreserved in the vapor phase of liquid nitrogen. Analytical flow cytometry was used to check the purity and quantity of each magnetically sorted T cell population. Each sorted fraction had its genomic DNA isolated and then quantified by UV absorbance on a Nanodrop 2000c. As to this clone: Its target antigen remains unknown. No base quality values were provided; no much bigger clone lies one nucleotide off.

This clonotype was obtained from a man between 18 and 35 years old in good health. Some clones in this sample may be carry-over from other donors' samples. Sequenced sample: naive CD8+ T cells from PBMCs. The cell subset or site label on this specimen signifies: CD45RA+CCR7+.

Here the CDR3 is given as CASSLAVISGTERSKQYF. The nucleotide sequence is TGTGCCAGCAGCTTGGCCGTTATTAGCGGGACCGAACGGAGTAAGCAGTACTTC. The sequence is built from TRBV5-4 and TRBJ2-7, and TRBD2 aligns with 8 junction nucleotides. For this chain, trimming is 0 bases at the V end and 8 bases at the J end, and the number of junction bases without a gene match is 19. The germline V gene (reference sequence) gives CDR1 as SGHNT and CDR2 as YYREEE. CDR3 length: 18 amino acids, cysteine to phenylalanine. Only the CDR3 part of the read is kept: 54 bases, read in frame from the first base.